Here is one TCR beta chain with its context. What it recognizes is unknown. The data were obtained in a study of CD8+CD57+ T cells in acquired aplastic anemia. Looking at the study overall: Sorted CD4+ and CD8+ cells yielded DNA averaging approximately 3.4 ug. Findings and caveats of the study: Overlapping CD8+ CDR3 repertoires of patients and controls contained nearly 30 shared sequences.

For CDR3 and TCR beta VDJ profiling, genomic DNA was the template used. TCRdb redid the calling of the reads with MiXCR, one entry per CDR3 protein. This sample has fewer than 200,000 distinct CDR3 sequences, with roughly 48% found just once. The germline CDR1 and CDR2 sequences are SQVTM and ANQGSEA. Trimming stripped 4 bases from V and 12 bases from J, with 9 bases between. The CDR3 spans 9 residues. Previously, flow cytometry had revealed CD8+CD57+ cell expansion in the patients chosen for sequencing. Every one of the patients had aplastic anemia (severe, acquired). V is TRBV29-1 and J is TRBJ1-2, with D maybe TRBD1 (5 bases). The origin of this receptor is a human donor with aplastic anemia. Sequencing was performed on sorted CD4+, CD8+, or CD8+CD57+ T cells (not recorded which) from PBMCs. This CDR3 reads CSVGREHTF. The CDR3 nucleotides are TGCAGCGTTGGCAGGGAACACACCTTC.